The 7 T cell receptor beta chains in this list originate from one sample, sequenced in a study of blood T cell repertoires in COVID-19. This table comes from immunoSEQ multiplex PCR, and its TCRdb copy is limited to in-frame clones, with some not included. This table has 200,000 to 250,000 clones, roughly 85% appearing once. Input material: peripheral blood. These receptors all stem from an elderly woman with acute or convalescent COVID-19.

The chain combines TRBV19 with TRBJ1-2; 7 bases are a match to TRBD1. V shed 0 bases, J shed 8 bases, and the junction held 6 bases outside the gene matches. This CDR3 has 14 residues. CDR1 and CDR2 (germline): LNHDA, SQIVND (reference sequence). CDR3 sequence (DNA): TGTGCCAGTAGTATAGACATGACAGGGTTGGGCTACACCTTC. Protein sequence: CASSIDMTGLGYTF.

The gene calls are TRBV12-3 or TRBV12-4 and TRBJ1-1; a weak D match, TRBD1 (5 bases). The CDR3 covers 13 residues. V lost 3 bases to trimming and J lost 5 bases, with 10 bases between them. The CDR3 is CASSFRGGTEAFF. In DNA, the CDR3 is TGTGCCAGCAGTTTTCGGGGGGGTACTGAAGCTTTCTTT.

This clone has only one observation. The chain couples TRBV19 to TRBJ2-1, with 14 bases identical to TRBD2. V lost 6 bases to trimming and J lost 10 bases; unmatched junction nucleotides: 5. The CDR3 contains 14 residues. Germline CDR1 is LNHDA and CDR2 is SQIVND (reference sequence). CDR3 loop: CASRTSGGAREQFF. The DNA of the CDR3 is TGTGCCAGTAGGACTAGCGGGGGGGCAAGGGAGCAGTTCTTC.

The CDR3 DNA reads TGTGCCAGCAGCTCTAGCGGGGGCGCGAACACCGGGGAGCTGTTTTTT. Amino acids: CASSSSGGANTGELFF. This chain connects TRBV13 to TRBJ2-2; 10 bases fit TRBD2. Germline V gene lookup returns CDR1 PRHDT and CDR2 FYEKMQ (reference sequence). This CDR3 region has 16 residues. The V gene end was trimmed by 4 bases and the J gene end by 0 bases; junction bases not matched to a gene: 2.

This chain links TRBV29-1 with TRBJ2-1, with TRBD1 identical over 10 bases. The V segment lost 3 bases and the J segment 7 bases; nucleotides outside the gene matches: 6. The CDR3 covers 14 residues. The V gene's germline CDR1 is SQVTM and CDR2 ANQGSEA. This CDR3 is CSVERGQGMNEQFF. The CDR3 bases are TGCAGCGTTGAGAGGGGACAGGGGATGAATGAGCAGTTCTTC.

J is TRBJ2-2 and V is TRBV19; possible D gene TRBD1, 5 bases. The CDR3 extends over 16 amino acids. V dropped 3 bases and J dropped 2 bases, with 13 bases sitting between them. CDR1 is LNHDA and CDR2 is SQIVND in the germline V gene (reference sequence). The CDR3 protein is CASSIRVGINTGELFF. The DNA of the CDR3 is TGTGCCAGTAGTATCAGGGTTGGCATAAACACCGGGGAGCTGTTTTTT.

The genes are TRBV6-1 and TRBJ2-3; D is unresolved. Per germline, CDR1 MNHNS and CDR2 SASEGT. V dropped 3 bases and J dropped 4 bases, with 14 bases sitting between them. This CDR3 region has 15 residues. The CDR3 nucleotides are TGTGCCAGCAGTGATCGGTACAGCCGATCAGATACGCAGTATTTT. As protein: CASSDRYSRSDTQYF.